This is a list of T cell receptor beta chains from one sample in a study of shared clonotypes between healthy human individuals. Profiled with immunoSEQ multiplex PCR; TCRdb holds only in-frame clones, not every one. The sample holds over a million clones; roughly 74% are singletons and the top ten take 0.5% to 0.65%. Specimen: memory CD4+ T cells from PBMCs. All receptors derive from a man younger than 30 in good health. Some clones in this sample may be carry-over from other donors' samples. CDR3s include the opening cysteine and the closing phenylalanine or tryptophan. The D gene is left open where the match is weak. Part of the rows lack a size; the others show once, few, many or a class for expanded clones.

abundance,d_gene,v_gene,j_gene,CDR3aa,CDR3nt
-,-,TRBV11-3,TRBJ2-5,CASSPGPSETQYF,TGTGCCAGCAGCCCGGGGCCTTCGGAGACCCAGTACTTC
-,-,TRBV10-3,TRBJ1-2,CAISESGQGIYGYTF,TGTGCCATCAGTGAGTCAGGCCAGGGGATCTATGGCTACACCTTC
-,-,TRBV7-9,TRBJ1-4,CASSLTGKGEKLFF,TGTGCCAGCAGCTTAACGGGGAAGGGTGAAAAACTGTTTTTT
-,-,TRBV2,TRBJ2-7,CASTAGQGISGRFEQYF,TGTGCCAGCACAGCGGGACAGGGTATAAGCGGGAGGTTCGAGCAGTACTTC
once,-,TRBV7-7,TRBJ2-5,CASSSLGGGTQYF,TGTGCCAGCAGCTCCTTAGGAGGGGGTACCCAGTACTTC
-,-,TRBV5-1,TRBJ1-1,CASSLETNTEAFF,TGCGCCAGCAGCTTGGAGACGAACACTGAAGCCTTCTTT
-,-,TRBV30,TRBJ1-5,CAWSSVHNQPQHF,TGTGCCTGGAGCTCCGTGCACAATCAGCCCCAGCATTTT
-,TRBD1,TRBV7-2,TRBJ1-2,CASSFRQGGYTF,TGTGCCAGCAGCTTTAGACAGGGTGGCTACACCTTC
-,TRBD1,TRBV7-2,TRBJ1-4,CASSLGGTGDEKLFF,TGTGCCAGCAGCTTGGGGGGGACAGGGGATGAAAAACTGTTTTTT
-,-,TRBV4-3,TRBJ2-5,CASSQGGLRETQYF,TGCGCCAGCAGCCAAGGGGGGCTACGAGAGACCCAGTACTTC
-,TRBD2,TRBV5-1,TRBJ2-7,CASSPVTSGRATGEQYF,TGCGCCAGCAGCCCAGTGACTAGCGGGAGGGCCACGGGCGAGCAGTACTTC
-,-,TRBV12-2,TRBJ2-1,CASRPPPGGNEQFF,TGTGCAAGTCGCCCCCCCCCGGGGGGGAATGAGCAGTTCTTC
-,TRBD1,TRBV10-1,TRBJ2-6,CASSRGQGAGANVLTF,TGCGCCAGCAGCAGAGGACAGGGGGCTGGGGCCAACGTCCTGACTTTC
-,-,TRBV18,TRBJ2-7,CASSPPSNEQYF,TGTGCCAGCTCACCACCGAGCAACGAGCAGTACTTC
-,-,TRBV28,TRBJ2-5,CASSHAKGLETQYF,TGTGCCAGCAGTCACGCGAAGGGGCTGGAGACCCAGTACTTC